Given below is one T cell receptor (beta chain) in context. The antigen is undetermined. The germline V gene has CDR1 SGHDT and CDR2 YYEEEE. The CDR3 is made up of 14 amino acids. V lost 0 bases to trimming and J lost 2 bases, with 9 bases between them. The source of the sample is a study of graft-versus-host responses after intestinal transplantation. The assay was immunoSEQ multiplex PCR, and TCRdb's table has in-frame clones only and misses some. Altogether approximately 32,000 clones are present, around 94% being singletons, with the ten largest covering approximately 0.8%. Study-level findings and limits: The presence of high graft-versus-host to host-versus-graft clonal ratios in allografts characterized patients with graft-donor T cell macrochimerism. GvH clones turned up in recipient marrow; some had shown up first in ileum or blood.

The chain couples TRBV5-6 to TRBJ2-7; D is undetermined. The material was PBMCs, obtained 16 days after intestinal transplant. The clonotype comes from a human patient who received an intestinal transplant, so some T cells may come from the graft donor. The CDR3 here is CASSLGRATYEQYF. The CDR3 region has the DNA TGTGCCAGCAGCTTGGGGCGAGCGACCTACGAGCAGTACTTC.